The 27 T cell receptor beta chains listed next were all sequenced from one sample in a study of T-cell reconstitution after alpha-beta-depleted transplantation in children. Unique molecular identifiers tagged the TCRbeta library. TCRdb analysed the PCR reads with MiXCR anew, one entry per CDR3 protein. The table shows approximately 400,000 distinct CDR3 sequences, with roughly 15% occurring only once. The sequences come from PBMCs, mostly from graft donor cells, collected 360 days after TCRalphabeta/CD19-depleted stem cell transplant. The receptors stem from a boy in the first two years of life who had a stem cell transplant for Wiskott-Aldrich syndrome, so the T cells may come from the graft donor.

This clonotype was picked up a small number of times. The rearrangement joins TRBV15 to TRBJ2-7; maybe TRBD2 (6 bases). The germline V and J ends were trimmed by 5 bases and 1 base, with 12 bases remaining between them. The CDR3 is 14 residues long. CDR1 and CDR2 (germline): LNHNV, YYDKDF (reference sequence). The CDR3 region is CATSPRDFSYEQYF. The DNA of the CDR3 is TGTGCCACCAGCCCTCGGGACTTTTCCTACGAGCAGTACTTC.

This clonotype came up a few times. V usage is TRBV5-1 and J usage is TRBJ2-1, with TRBD2 as a possible D gene (5 bases). The V gene's germline CDR1 is SGHRS and CDR2 YFSETQ. Trimming removed 2 bases from V and 7 bases from J, with 16 bases in between. The CDR3 is made up of 15 amino acids. The CDR3 nucleotides read TGCGCCAGCAGCTTCCGGGAAAACCTATGGAATGAGCAGTTCTTC. The encoded protein is CASSFRENLWNEQFF.

The CDR3: CASSLRQAVTKQYF. The CDR3 DNA follows: TGTGCCAGCAGTTTAAGACAGGCCGTCACGAAGCAGTACTTC. The chain recombines TRBV28 with TRBJ2-7; D is possibly TRBD1 (6 bases). V lost 2 bases to trimming and J lost 8 bases, with 16 bases between them. This CDR3 contains 14 residues. Germline CDR1 reads MDHEN; CDR2 reads SYDVKM.

There are a few counts of this clonotype. CDR3 sequence (DNA): TGTGCCAGCAGCCATCTAGCGGGGGGGGCCTACGAGCAGTACTTC. Protein product: CASSHLAGGAYEQYF. The rearrangement links TRBV3-1 to TRBJ2-7, with TRBD2 identical over 12 bases. CDR1 and CDR2 from the germline V gene are LGHDT and YNNKEL (reference sequence). The CDR3 loop spans 15 amino acids. With V trimmed by 3 bases and J by 2 bases, 2 bases remained unmatched.

The gene calls are TRBV28 and TRBJ1-6; D call uncertain. This CDR3 is 11 amino acids long. Germline CDR1 MDHEN, CDR2 SYDVKM. Deletions cut 8 bases from V and 9 bases from J, with 8 bases between. The chain's CDR3 is CASSHASPLHF. CDR3 bases: TGTGCCAGCTCGCACGCTTCACCCCTCCACTTT. The full variable domain, with the rest looked up from reference TRBV28 and TRBJ1-6, is DVKVTQSSRYLVKRTGEKVFLECVQDMDHENMFWYRQDPGLGLRLIYFSYDVKMKEKGDIPEGYSVSREKKERFSLILESASTNQTSMYLCASSHASPLHFGNGTRLTVT.

This clonotype was recorded at least ten times. The rearrangement uses TRBV11-2 and TRBJ1-2; possibly TRBD1 for D (6 bases). This CDR3 comprises 14 residues. CDR1 and CDR2 from the germline V gene are SGHAT and FQNNGV. Between the trimmed V and J ends, which lost 5 bases and 6 bases, there was a span of 16 bases. The DNA of the CDR3 is TGTGCCAGCAGCCTAAACCGGGGGCAGGATGGCTACACCTTC. Translated: CASSLNRGQDGYTF.

The chain carries TRBV29-1 and TRBJ2-1; 7 bases map to TRBD1. Trimming took 5 bases from V and 0 from J; bases not matched to a gene: 4. CDR1 and CDR2 from the germline V gene are SQVTM and ANQGSEA. The CDR3 covers 14 residues. The CDR3 region is CSVRQGSSYNEQFF. The CDR3 DNA reads as TGCAGCGTTCGACAGGGTTCCTCCTACAATGAGCAGTTCTTC.

The chain carries TRBV6-6 and TRBJ2-7; D is perhaps TRBD1 or TRBD2 (5 bases each). Germline CDR1 MNHNY, CDR2 SVGAGI (reference sequence). V gave up 7 bases and J gave up 0 bases, with 10 bases separating them. The CDR3 sequence is 13 residues long. The CDR3 coding sequence is TGTGCCAGCACCGCAGGGAGCTCCTACGAGCAGTACTTC. Translating gives CASTAGSSYEQYF.

The chain links TRBV5-5 to TRBJ1-1; D is unresolved. Trimming left V 3 bases short and J 0 bases short, with 9 bases between. This CDR3 region has 14 residues. CDR1 is SGHKS and CDR2 is YYEKEE in the germline V gene (reference sequence). CDR3 loop: CASSSPGVNTEAFF. Here the CDR3 DNA reads TGTGCCAGCAGCTCACCCGGGGTGAACACTGAAGCTTTCTTT. Full variable domain (missing parts from reference TRBV5-5 and TRBJ1-1): DAGVTQSPTHLIKTRGQQVTLRCSPISGHKSVSWYQQVLGQGPQFIFQYYEKEERGRGNFPDRFSARQFPNYSSELNVNALLLGDSALYLCASSSPGVNTEAFFGQGTRLTVV.

The chain links TRBV10-1 to TRBJ2-3; 10 positions agree with TRBD2. V was pared by 0 bases and J by 6 bases, with 6 bases of the junction left unmatched. This CDR3 is built from 16 residues. Germline lookup yields CDR1 WNHNN and CDR2 SYGVQD (reference sequence). CDR3 loop: CASSESRAGGPDTQYF. CDR3 coding DNA: TGCGCCAGCAGTGAGTCGAGAGCGGGGGGGCCTGATACGCAGTATTTT.

This clonotype turned up a few times. V usage is TRBV6-6 and J usage is TRBJ2-1; a weak D match, TRBD2 (6 bases). From germline, CDR1 is MNHNY and CDR2 SVGAGI (reference sequence). The V end lost 6 bases, the J end lost 7 bases, and 13 bases lay between the germline ends. The CDR3 has 13 amino acids. In DNA, the CDR3 is TGTGCCAGCAGGATCGGGGCGGGGAATGAGCAGTTCTTC. Translation gives CASRIGAGNEQFF.

This clonotype was recorded many times. The chain combines TRBV20-1 with TRBJ2-1; D is perhaps TRBD2 (5 bases). This CDR3 comprises 14 residues. The germline gives CDR1 DFQATT, CDR2 SNEGSKA (reference sequence). The CDR3 DNA reads TGCACCCCGAAGAGTGGGAGCTCCTACAATGAGCAGTTCTTC. This codes for CTPKSGSSYNEQFF.

This clonotype turned up a few times. This chain connects TRBV2 to TRBJ2-3; D is unresolved. The CDR3 totals 9 residues. Germline assignment: CDR1 SNHLY and CDR2 FYNNEI. The CDR3 coding sequence is TGTGCATACACAGATACGCAGTATTTT. It is translated as CAYTDTQYF. The variable domain in full, with the rest retrieved from reference TRBV2 and TRBJ2-3, is EPEVTQTPSHQVTQMGQEVILRCVPISNHLYFYWYRQILGQKVEFLVSFYNNEISEKSEIFDDQFSVERPDGSNFTLKIRSTKLEDSAMYFCAYTDTQYFGPGTRLTVL.

This clonotype was seen repeatedly, ten times or more. This chain uses TRBV5-1 with TRBJ2-5, with D possibly TRBD2 on 5 matching bases. CDR3 size: 14 residues. Germline CDR1 SGHRS, CDR2 YFSETQ. Deletions cut 2 bases from V and 2 bases from J, with 10 bases between. The CDR3 coding sequence is TGCGCCAGCAGCTTCGGTCTAGCTCAAGAGACCCAGTACTTC. As protein: CASSFGLAQETQYF.

This clonotype was observed at least ten times. The V and J genes are TRBV12-3 or TRBV12-4 and TRBJ2-2; possible D gene TRBD1, 5 bases. The CDR3 sequence is 14 residues long. Trimming stripped 3 bases from V and 5 bases from J, with 10 bases between. For the CDR3, the DNA is TGTGCCAGCAGTTTGGGGCCTAAAACCGGGGAGCTGTTTTTT. Protein product: CASSLGPKTGELFF.

This clonotype showed up just a few times. This rearrangement joins TRBV12-3 or TRBV12-4 to TRBJ2-7; 15 positions agree with TRBD2. This CDR3 spans 16 amino acids. The ends lost 6 bases at V and 5 bases at J; junction bases unmatched: 8. The CDR3 spells CASRGLAGGKAHEQYF. The CDR3 region has the DNA TGTGCCAGCAGAGGACTAGCGGGGGGGAAGGCGCACGAGCAGTACTTC.

The chain recombines TRBV12-3 or TRBV12-4 with TRBJ1-1; D unresolved. The V gene lost 0 bases and the J gene lost 3 bases, with 8 bases spanning the gap. The length of the CDR3 is 14 residues. In DNA form, the CDR3 reads TGTGCCAGCAGTTTAGCCAGGATGCACACTGAAGCTTTCTTT. As protein: CASSLARMHTEAFF.

The sample holds a few counts of this clonotype. The rearrangement uses TRBV6-1 and TRBJ2-5, with 7 nucleotides matching TRBD1. The CDR3 is made up of 14 amino acids. Looked up from germline, CDR1 is MNHNS and CDR2 is SASEGT. With V trimmed by 6 bases and J by 2 bases, 6 bases remained unmatched. The CDR3 DNA sequence: TGTGCCAGCAGCCAGTCGGGACAGCAAGAGACCCAGTACTTC. Protein product: CASSQSGQQETQYF.

This clonotype was counted a few times. The rearrangement joins TRBV20-1 to TRBJ2-5; no definite D call. The CDR3 sequence is 14 residues long. The V gene lost 2 bases and the J gene lost 1 base, with 11 bases spanning the gap. Germline CDR1 reads DFQATT; CDR2 reads SNEGSKA (reference sequence). The CDR3 loop reads CSARRESAQETQYF. The CDR3 DNA is TGCAGTGCTAGAAGGGAATCCGCCCAAGAGACCCAGTACTTC.

The chain combines TRBV14 with TRBJ2-4, with unresolved D. Trimming pared 2 bases from V and 2 bases from J, leaving 25 bases between. CDR1 and CDR2 (germline): SGHDN, FVKESK. The CDR3 runs to 20 residues. The CDR3 loop reads CASSQRYSEPGSLSKNIQYF. The CDR3 nucleotides read TGTGCCAGCAGCCAACGGTACAGCGAGCCCGGGTCGCTATCCAAAAACATTCAGTACTTC. Based on the CDR3 plus reference TRBV14 and TRBJ2-4, the full variable domain is EAGVTQFPSHSVIEKGQTVTLRCDPISGHDNLYWYRRVMGKEIKFLLHFVKESKQDESGMPNNRFLAERTGGTYSTLKVQPAELEDSGVYFCASSQRYSEPGSLSKNIQYFGAGTRLSVL.

The chain carries TRBV3-1 and TRBJ2-2; 7 nucleotides line up with TRBD2. CDR1 LGHDT and CDR2 YNNKEL come from the germline V gene (reference sequence). This CDR3 has 16 residues. The V segment lost 1 base and the J segment 1 base; nucleotides outside the gene matches: 3. CDR3 residues: CASSQGWGGNTGELFF. Written as DNA, the CDR3 is TGTGCCAGCAGCCAAGGATGGGGGGGGAACACCGGGGAGCTGTTTTTT.

This clonotype was counted only a few times. The V gene is TRBV12-3 or TRBV12-4, the J gene TRBJ2-1; D uncertain. The CDR3 is 11 residues long. V lost 5 bases, J lost 9 bases, and 8 bases lay in between. The DNA for the CDR3 is TGTGCCAGCAGTCCTGACACTGAGCAGTTCTTC. Translation gives CASSPDTEQFF.

The table lists this clonotype with a few counts. The chain carries TRBV6-1 and TRBJ2-7, with TRBD1 as a possible D gene (5 bases). This CDR3 has 13 amino acids. The germline V gene encodes CDR1 MNHNS and CDR2 SASEGT. The germline V and J ends were trimmed by 4 bases and 7 bases, with 14 bases remaining between them. The CDR3 DNA reads TGTGCCAGCAGTGGGGGCGTCGGGCGGGAGCAGTACTTC. Translating gives CASSGGVGREQYF.

The rearrangement joins TRBV5-6 to TRBJ2-3; 11 bases match TRBD2. The V and J ends lost 0 bases and 6 bases, in that order; junction bases with no gene match: 12. The germline V gene encodes CDR1 SGHDT and CDR2 YYEEEE. This CDR3 region has 18 residues. DNA for the CDR3: TGTGCCAGCAGCTTGGGACCTTTTAGCGGGGGGGCTTCGGATACGCAGTATTTT. This sequence encodes CASSLGPFSGGASDTQYF.

This clonotype turned up a few times. This chain joins TRBV20-1 and TRBJ2-4; 7 bases fit TRBD2. Losses at the gene ends were 5 bases for V and 5 bases for J; bases not matched to a gene: 12. Germline V gene lookup returns CDR1 DFQATT and CDR2 SNEGSKA (reference sequence). The CDR3 covers 15 residues. CDR3 sequence (DNA): TGCAGTGCTCCAGCGGGACCCCCGTGGGAAAACATTCAGTACTTC. Its translation is CSAPAGPPWENIQYF.

This CDR3 is CASSLIRAGGYTF. DNA of the CDR3: TGTGCCAGCAGTTTAATCAGGGCGGGTGGCTACACCTTC. V usage is TRBV28 and J usage is TRBJ1-2; a possible D gene is TRBD1 (5 bases). Germline-derived CDR1 and CDR2 are MDHEN and SYDVKM. Trimming removed 2 bases from V and 7 bases from J, with 11 bases in between. CDR3 size: 13 residues.

CDR3 nucleotide sequence: TGTGCCAGCACCCTACAGGAGGGGGCGTCCTACGAGCAGTACTTC. Protein product: CASTLQEGASYEQYF. The V gene is TRBV7-2, the J gene TRBJ2-7; perhaps TRBD1 as D (7 bases). Germline lookup yields CDR1 SGHTA and CDR2 FQGNSA. The V end lost 7 bases, the J end lost 1 base, and 17 bases lay between the germline ends. The CDR3 runs to 15 residues.